These 7 T cell receptor delta chains share one sample of origin, sequenced in a study of gamma-delta T cells after stem cell transplantation. With CATT, TCRdb re-called clones from the RT-PCR reads. The sample consists of more than 2,500 delta-chain clones, 5% of them appearing once. Material: gamma-delta T cells. These receptors were obtained from a human donor. It is not recorded whose cells these are; they may come from a transplant donor.

Remarks on this clone: This is likely an artifact of a read error, given a far larger clone one base away. Other nucleotide sequences from this sample produce the same CDR3. The chain recombines TRDV2 with TRDJ1; D unclear. The germline V gene encodes CDR1 GEAIGNYY and CDR2 EKD. Trimming took off 1 base at V and 5 bases at J, with 13 bases between the two ends. This CDR3 spans 14 amino acids. As DNA, the CDR3 is TGTGCCTGTGACACACTTGAGAGCACAGATAAACTCATCTTT. Protein: CACDTLESTDKLIF.

This clone appeared a few times. The protein TCRdb lists belongs to a much larger clone and differs from this DNA's translation at residue 12, which points to a read error; the protein shown is made from the DNA. The CDR3 sequence: CACDGLGDLLNADKLIF. In DNA form, the CDR3 reads TGTGCCTGTGACGGACTGGGGGACCTTCTTAACGCCGATAAACTCATCTTT. The chain is built from TRDV2 and TRDJ1; TRDD3 matches 9 bases. Germline V gene lookup returns CDR1 GEAIGNYY and CDR2 EKD. Trimming at V came to 3 bases and at J to 3 bases, leaving 13 bases not matched to a gene. The CDR3 runs 17 residues.

As to this clone: TCRdb assigns this DNA the protein of a much larger clone, which departs from its translation at residue 4; this likely reflects a read error, and the protein shown comes from translating the DNA. The J gene is TRDJ1, the V gene TRDV2; 8 positions match TRDD3. The CDR3 length is 16 residues. Germline CDR1 and CDR2: GEAIGNYY and EKD. The CDR3 region is CACNTMAGGPTDKLIF. The DNA for the CDR3 is TGTGCCTGTAACACAATGGCTGGGGGACCCACCGATAAACTCATCTTT.

This clone has more than one count but fewer than ten. TCRdb's protein for this DNA is that of a much larger clone and differs from the translation at residue 3, likely a read error; the protein shown is the DNA translation. The rearrangement links TRDV2 to TRDJ3, with 11 bases lining up with TRDD3. CDR1 and CDR2 from the germline V gene are GEAIGNYY and EKD. The CDR3 length is 18 residues. As DNA, the CDR3 is TGTGCCCGTGACATACTGGGGGATAGTACCTGGGACACCCGACAGATGTTTTTC. It codes for CARDILGDSTWDTRQMFF.

Of note for this clone: For this DNA, TCRdb reports the protein of a much larger clone, which diverges at residue 13, most likely from a read error; the protein presented here is translated directly from the DNA. The chain carries TRDV2 and TRDJ1, with D possibly being TRDD3 (5 bases). Germline V gene sequence: CDR1 GEAIGNYY, CDR2 EKD. The V and J ends lost 0 bases and 13 bases respectively, with 23 bases between them. The CDR3 is 15 residues long. CDR3 sequence reads: CACDTVGDIGESPIF. The CDR3 DNA reads TGTGCCTGTGACACCGTTGGAGATATAGGGGAGTCACCCATCTTT.

As to this clone: This is likely an artifact of a read error, given a far larger clone one base away. The V and J genes are TRDV2 and TRDJ1, with 12 bases matching TRDD3. The CDR3 is 22 residues long. The J segment lost 0 bases and the V segment lost 5 bases, leaving 24 bases of the junction unmatched. Germline CDR1 and CDR2: GEAIGNYY and EKD. Here the CDR3 DNA reads TGTGCCTGTGGCATTCTGGGGGATACGCGGGACCGCAAGGACGTTTACACCGATAAACTCATCTTT. Its protein is CACGILGDTRDRKDVYTDKLIF.

In the case of this clone: The TCRdb record carries a much larger clone's protein, which differs from this DNA's translation at residue 3; a read error is the likely cause, and the protein listed here is the DNA translation. The chain uses TRDV2 and TRDJ1, with TRDD3 identical over 8 bases. The CDR3 has 15 amino acids. Germline V CDR1 and CDR2: GEAIGNYY, EKD. Trimming at V came to 8 bases and at J to 1 base, leaving 11 bases not matched to a gene. The CDR3 region is CAYKELGGSTDKLIF. In DNA, the CDR3 is TGTGCCTACAAAGAACTGGGGGGGAGCACCGATAAACTCATCTTT.